The clone carrying this T cell receptor (beta chain) has ten or more counts. Its antigen remains unknown. The sample comes from a study of shared clonotypes between healthy human individuals. Study-wide results and limits: Sequencing depth was expected to affect clonotype sharing among donors.

Only in-frame clones appear in the TCRdb table, and some are missing; sequencing was by immunoSEQ multiplex PCR. Here the sample spans fewer than 1.4 million clones, about 80% being singletons. Naive CD45RA+ and memory CD45RA-negative subsets were split from CD4+ cells. Germline loops: CDR1 SGHVS, CDR2 FQNEAQ. Trimming stripped 0 bases from V and 4 bases from J, with 10 bases between. This CDR3 has 15 residues. The sample taken for sequencing was memory CD4+ T cells from PBMCs. Subset reported: CD45RA-negative fraction. This TCR was recovered from a man aged 18 to 29 in good health. Some clones in this sample may be carry-over from other donors' samples. The gene calls are TRBV7-8 and TRBJ1-3; D gene unclear. The CDR3 coding sequence is TGTGCCAGCAGCTTAGCAGGAACCCCCGGAAACACCATATATTTT. Translating it yields CASSLAGTPGNTIYF.